These T cell receptor beta chains were read from a single sample in a study of T cells after yellow fever vaccination. TCRdb re-called the 5' RACE reads through MiXCR, storing one row per CDR3 protein. The sample lists some 550,000 distinct CDR3 sequences; over 15% were seen once. The sample in question was PBMCs, obtained 15 days after the yellow fever booster vaccination. The receptor source for this set is a man aged 30 to 39 who received the YFV17D yellow fever vaccine. CDR3s include the opening cysteine and the closing phenylalanine or tryptophan. D genes are given only for firm matches. Clone sizes are given selectively: once, few, many, or a class where the clone is expanded.

clone size	D gene	V gene	J gene	CDR3 DNA	CDR3 protein
once	NA	TRBV29-1	TRBJ2-5	TGCAGCGTCCTCGGCCTCTCAGAGACCCAGTACTTC	CSVLGLSETQYF
few	TRBD2	TRBV6-2/TRBV6-3	TRBJ2-1	TGTGCCAGCAGTTACTCGGGGGTAGCGGGAGGGGGAGAGCAGTTCTTC	CASSYSGVAGGGEQFF
NA	TRBD2	TRBV20-1	TRBJ2-2	TGCAGTGCAGGACTAGCGGGAGACACCGGGGAGCTGTTTTTT	CSAGLAGDTGELFF
once	NA	TRBV6-5	TRBJ2-6	TGTGCCAGCAGTTCCAGACTGATCTCTGGGGTCAACGTCCTGACTTTC	CASSSRLISGVNVLTF
few	NA	TRBV10-3	TRBJ1-6	TGTGCCATCAGTGAGTCGCCGACAGCTTCACCCCTCCACTTT	CAISESPTASPLHF
NA	NA	TRBV25-1	TRBJ2-5	TGTGCCAGCACAGGGGACGAGACCCAGTACTTC	CASTGDETQYF
NA	NA	TRBV27	TRBJ2-2	TGTGCCAGCAGCGCCCGCAGGATGGGGGCCGGGGAGCTGTTTTTT	CASSARRMGAGELFF
few	NA	TRBV6-5	TRBJ2-2	TGTGCCAGCAGTTATCAGTACGCTAACACCGGGGAGCTGTTTTTT	CASSYQYANTGELFF
NA	TRBD2	TRBV20-1	TRBJ2-4	TGCAGTGCTAGAGATGGCAGCGGGAGTCCAAGAGCCAAAAACATTCAGTACTTC	CSARDGSGSPRAKNIQYF
NA	NA	TRBV5-1	TRBJ2-3	TGCGCCAGCAGCTTGCGGGTCGGAGGAGATACGCAGTATTTT	CASSLRVGGDTQYF
many	NA	TRBV20-1	TRBJ2-7	TGCAGTGCTAGAGGGGGCTACGAGCAGTACTTC	CSARGGYEQYF
NA	TRBD2	TRBV29-1	TRBJ2-7	TGCAGCGTTGGGTTAGCGGGAGGCTACGAGCAGTACTTC	CSVGLAGGYEQYF
few	TRBD1	TRBV5-1	TRBJ2-1	TGCGCCAGCAGCAGCGGACAGGGGAATGAGCAGTTCTTC	CASSSGQGNEQFF
once	TRBD2	TRBV15	TRBJ2-7	TGTGCCACCAGCAGAGTCCCCAGCGGGGCGGGAGATTCCTACGAGCAGTACTTC	CATSRVPSGAGDSYEQYF
NA	NA	TRBV12-3/TRBV12-4	TRBJ2-7	TGTGCCAGCAGTTTTTCAGACGGCTCCTACGAGCAGTACTTC	CASSFSDGSYEQYF
NA	NA	TRBV11-2	TRBJ2-7	TGTGCCAGCAGCTTAGTTCGCACCCCCCTCTACGAGCAGTACTTC	CASSLVRTPLYEQYF
NA	NA	TRBV27	TRBJ1-2	TGTGCCAGCAGTTTAGCGGGTTCCCGAGGCTACACCTTC	CASSLAGSRGYTF
few	TRBD2	TRBV20-1	TRBJ2-3	TGCAGTGCTAGATCCGGGACTAGCGGACGCACAGATACGCAGTATTTT	CSARSGTSGRTDTQYF
few	NA	TRBV20-1	TRBJ2-1	TGCAGTGCTAGGGTACTAGTCAATGAGCAGTTCTTC	CSARVLVNEQFF
NA	TRBD2	TRBV19	TRBJ2-5	TGTGCCACTCCCCACGGGACTAGCGGGTTTACGCGGCCAGAAGAGACCCAGTACTTC	CATPHGTSGFTRPEETQYF
NA	NA	TRBV5-1	TRBJ1-1	TGCGCCAGCAGCTTTGAAGGCGGGAACACTGAAGCTTTCTTT	CASSFEGGNTEAFF
NA	NA	TRBV6-6	TRBJ2-2	TGTGCCAGCATCTCGGAGGGCACCGGGGAGCTGTTTTTT	CASISEGTGELFF
few	TRBD2	TRBV20-1	TRBJ2-7	TGCAGTGCTAGAGCGGCTAGCGGGACTTCCTACGAGCAGTACTTC	CSARAASGTSYEQYF
NA	TRBD2	TRBV20-1	TRBJ2-1	TGCAGTGCTAGTGGGACTAGCGAGTGGGGTGAGCAGTTCTTC	CSASGTSEWGEQFF
NA	NA	TRBV19	TRBJ1-5	TGTGCCAGTAGTATAACGGCACAGCTAAAACAGCCCCAGCATTTT	CASSITAQLKQPQHF
NA	TRBD2	TRBV10-2	TRBJ2-7	TGCGCCAGCAGACTAGCGGGAGTAACGTCCTACGAGCAGTACTTC	CASRLAGVTSYEQYF
NA	TRBD2	TRBV7-2	TRBJ2-3	TGTGCCAGCAGCTTAAATACGGGAGGGACGGATACGCAGTATTTT	CASSLNTGGTDTQYF
NA	TRBD2	TRBV9	TRBJ2-1	TGTGCCAGCAGCGTAGAAGCGGGAGTAGGAAATGAGCAGTTCTTC	CASSVEAGVGNEQFF
NA	NA	TRBV29-1	TRBJ2-3	TGCAGCGTTGAACCTTGGGGGACTTCAGATACGCAGTATTTT	CSVEPWGTSDTQYF
few	TRBD1	TRBV6-5	TRBJ1-6	TGTGCCAGCAGTTACACCCCCGGGACAGGGAATAATTCACCCCTCCACTTT	CASSYTPGTGNNSPLHF
NA	NA	TRBV5-6	TRBJ2-7	TGTGCCAGCAGCTTGGTGGGCAGGGGTGGCGAGCAGTACTTC	CASSLVGRGGEQYF
few	NA	TRBV10-1	TRBJ2-7	TGCGCCAGCAGTGATCGGGGTCGCGAGCAGTACTTC	CASSDRGREQYF
few	TRBD2	TRBV12-3/TRBV12-4	TRBJ2-1	TGTGCCAGCAGAAAGACTAGCTCCCTGAGGGAGCAGTTCTTC	CASRKTSSLREQFF
NA	TRBD2	TRBV5-1	TRBJ2-4	TGCGCCAGCAGCTTGGAACTAGCGGGAGCCCAGGCAGCCAAAAACATTCAGTACTTC	CASSLELAGAQAAKNIQYF
NA	NA	TRBV6-5	TRBJ2-6	TGTGCCAGCAGACGCGGGGCCAACGTCCTGACTTTC	CASRRGANVLTF
many	NA	TRBV7-9	TRBJ2-3	TGTGCCAGCAGCCCTACGGGGGCACTACGGAGCACAGATACGCAGTATTTT	CASSPTGALRSTDTQYF
NA	NA	TRBV30	TRBJ2-1	TGTGCCTGGACCTCGGGCTATGAGCAGTTCTTC	CAWTSGYEQFF
NA	TRBD1	TRBV6-1	TRBJ2-7	TGTGCCAGCGGCCGGACAGGGACCACCTACGAGCAGTACTTC	CASGRTGTTYEQYF
NA	TRBD2	TRBV20-1	TRBJ2-1	TGCAGTGTTCAGAAGCGGGAGTTTGAGCAGTTCTTC	CSVQKREFEQFF
few	NA	TRBV15	TRBJ1-6	TGTGCCACCAGCAGACCCGCCGGGACACGCGCGAATAATTCACCCCTCCACTTT	CATSRPAGTRANNSPLHF
NA	NA	TRBV7-3	TRBJ1-6	TGTGCCAGCAGCCCCGGACAGACGAATTCACCCCTCCACTTT	CASSPGQTNSPLHF
few	NA	TRBV6-5	TRBJ2-7	TGTGCCAGCAGTTACTCTAGGGGCAGGGGAGGGTACGAGCAGTACTTC	CASSYSRGRGGYEQYF
NA	TRBD1	TRBV20-1	TRBJ1-5	TGCAGTGCTAGAGAAGAAGGGGGCGTTAAAAGTCAGCCCCAGCATTTT	CSAREEGGVKSQPQHF
few	NA	TRBV27	TRBJ2-7	TGTGCCAGCACCCAACCTCATTACGAGCAGTACTTC	CASTQPHYEQYF